This is a list of T cell receptor beta chains from one sample in a study of identical twins. MiXCR was run by TCRdb on the 5' RACE reads, yielding one entry per CDR3 protein. The repertoire holds a few hundred thousand distinct CDR3 sequences, with roughly 9.5% as singletons. These data were also filed under a second study, of yellow fever vaccine responses in identical twins.

The specimen was PBMCs. All receptors come from a woman between 18 and 29 years old in good health. The CDR3 runs from the conserved cysteine through the conserved F or W. Fields, in order: J gene, D gene, clone size, V gene, CDR3 protein, CDR3 DNA. D genes are given only for firm matches. Clone size, where shown, is once, few, many, or a class for clones that have expanded.

TRBJ2-2,-,few,TRBV7-9,CASSLEGLKYTGELFF,TGTGCCAGCAGCTTAGAGGGATTGAAGTACACCGGGGAGCTGTTTTTT
TRBJ2-2,-,many,TRBV5-1,CASSLAGDATGELFF,TGCGCCAGCAGCTTGGCAGGGGATGCTACCGGGGAGCTGTTTTTT
TRBJ2-1,-,-,TRBV30,CAWIDGGEQFF,TGTGCCTGGATTGACGGGGGTGAGCAGTTCTTC
TRBJ2-1,-,-,TRBV20-1,CSARVDPTGEQFF,TGCAGTGCTAGAGTAGACCCCACGGGTGAGCAGTTCTTC
TRBJ2-3,TRBD2,-,TRBV11-2,CASSTPTSGGDSTDTQYF,TGTGCCAGCAGCACCCCGACTAGCGGGGGGGATAGCACAGATACGCAGTATTTT
TRBJ2-3,-,-,TRBV11-2,CASSLGSGSVTDTQYF,TGTGCCAGCAGCTTAGGGTCAGGGTCTGTTACAGATACGCAGTATTTT
TRBJ2-2,-,many,TRBV28,CARLYFSRENTGELFF,TGTGCCAGGCTTTATTTCTCCAGGGAGAACACCGGGGAGCTGTTTTTT
TRBJ2-5,-,-,TRBV7-2,CASSLDFTSAQYF,TGTGCCAGCAGCTTAGATTTCACCTCGGCCCAGTACTTC
TRBJ2-2,-,many,TRBV29-1,CSAMVSANTGELFF,TGCAGCGCCATGGTTAGCGCGAACACCGGGGAGCTGTTTTTT
TRBJ2-2,TRBD2,few,TRBV7-9,CASSLGEAGAIGELFF,TGTGCCAGCAGCTTAGGAGAAGCGGGGGCTATCGGGGAGCTGTTTTTT
TRBJ2-1,TRBD2,few,TRBV5-6,CASSLGTSGYEQFF,TGTGCCAGCAGCCTGGGGACTAGCGGCTATGAGCAGTTCTTC
TRBJ2-1,TRBD2,-,TRBV11-1,CASTRTSGSLRYNEQFF,TGTGCCAGCACCAGGACTAGCGGGAGTCTCCGCTACAATGAGCAGTTCTTC